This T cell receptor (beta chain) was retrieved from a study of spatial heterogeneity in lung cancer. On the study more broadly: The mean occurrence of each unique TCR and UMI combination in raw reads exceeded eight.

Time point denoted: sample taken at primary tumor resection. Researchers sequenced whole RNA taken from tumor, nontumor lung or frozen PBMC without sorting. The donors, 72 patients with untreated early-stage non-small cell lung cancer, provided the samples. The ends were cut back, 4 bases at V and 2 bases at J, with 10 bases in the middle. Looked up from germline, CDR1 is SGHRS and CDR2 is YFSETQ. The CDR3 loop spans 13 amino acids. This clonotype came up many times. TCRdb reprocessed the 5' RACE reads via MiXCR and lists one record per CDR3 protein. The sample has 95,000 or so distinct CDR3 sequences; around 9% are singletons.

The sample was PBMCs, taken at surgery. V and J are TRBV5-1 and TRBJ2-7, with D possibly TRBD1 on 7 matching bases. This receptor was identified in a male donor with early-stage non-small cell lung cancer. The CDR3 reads CASSRGTAYEQYF. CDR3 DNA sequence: TGCGCCAGCAGCCGCGGGACAGCCTACGAGCAGTACTTC.